A single sample is the source of the 20 T cell receptor beta chains below, sequenced in a study of shared clonotypes between healthy human individuals. Assay: immunoSEQ multiplex PCR; the TCRdb copy retains only in-frame clones and omits some. The profile shows about 2,500,000 clones, more than 80% of them singletons. What was sequenced was naive CD4+ T cells sorted from blood. Subset reported: CD45RA+ positively selected. The source of these receptors is a man aged 18 to 30 in good health.

V gene TRBV27 combines with J gene TRBJ1-4; 7 bases match TRBD1. Trimming cost V 8 bases and J 0 bases; bases outside gene matches: 9. The CDR3 extends over 16 amino acids. Germline values: CDR1 MNHEY, CDR2 SMNVEV (reference sequence). The CDR3 sequence: CASRSRGGATNEKLFF. The CDR3 region has the DNA TGTGCCAGCCGGAGCAGGGGGGGTGCAACTAATGAAAAACTGTTTTTT.

V usage is TRBV6-5 and J usage is TRBJ1-3; D remains unclear. Per germline, CDR1 MNHEY and CDR2 SVGAGI. The germline V and J ends were trimmed by 4 bases and 2 bases, with 6 bases remaining between them. This CDR3 spans 13 amino acids. The CDR3 here is CASSSRPGNTIYF. The CDR3 DNA follows: TGTGCCAGCAGTTCGCGTCCTGGAAACACCATATATTTT.

This chain uses TRBV4-1 with TRBJ2-2, with D unclear. V was clipped by 5 bases and J by 1 base, with 5 bases between them. Germline values: CDR1 MGHRA, CDR2 YSYEKL. The CDR3 spans 13 residues. The CDR3 nucleotides are TGCGCCAGCAGCTCCCGGAACACCGGGGAGCTGTTTTTT. Encoded protein: CASSSRNTGELFF.

The chain has TRBV10-2 and TRBJ2-2, with TRBD1 matching over 7 bases. V lost 6 bases, J lost 1 base, and 2 bases stayed unmatched. This CDR3 has 14 amino acids. From germline, CDR1 is WSHSY and CDR2 SAAADI. CDR3 coding DNA: TGCGCCAGCAGAGGGGGCGGGAACACCGGGGAGCTGTTTTTT. Its protein product is CASRGGGNTGELFF.

A single count supports this clone. For the CDR3, the DNA is TGCGCCAGCCACCCGGGGGCCCCGAACACCGGGGAGCTGTTTTTT. Encoded protein: CASHPGAPNTGELFF. The chain recombines TRBV5-1 with TRBJ2-2; perhaps D is TRBD1 or TRBD2 (6 bases each). The CDR3 covers 15 residues. The V end was cut by 7 bases, the J end by 0 bases, with 13 bases between. Germline V CDR1 and CDR2: SGHRS, YFSETQ.

V gene TRBV14 combines with J gene TRBJ1-2; D is unresolved. Germline CDR1 and CDR2: SGHDN and FVKESK. The length of the CDR3 is 17 residues. The germline V and J ends were trimmed by 1 base and 0 bases, with 15 bases remaining between them. CDR3 amino acids: CASSQARNAPANYGYTF. Written as DNA, the CDR3 is TGTGCCAGCAGCCAAGCCAGGAATGCCCCCGCTAACTATGGCTACACCTTC.

The genes are TRBV7-9 and TRBJ1-1; D gene ambiguous. Germline values: CDR1 SEHNR, CDR2 FQNEAQ (reference sequence). The V gene lost 2 bases and the J gene lost 4 bases, with 8 bases spanning the gap. The CDR3 consists of 13 residues. The CDR3 region has the DNA TGTGCCAGCAGCTTATTGACGGCCACTGAAGCTTTCTTT. As protein: CASSLLTATEAFF.

Turning to this clone: A junction end diverges from the germline sequence, so it may reflect a read error. J is TRBJ1-1 and V is TRBV5-1; D may be TRBD1 (6 bases). This CDR3 region has 14 residues. CDR1 is SGHRS and CDR2 is YFSETQ in the germline V gene. This CDR3 is CANSFQGRNTEAFF. The CDR3 region has the DNA TGCGCCAACAGCTTCCAGGGGCGAAACACTGAAGCTTTCTTT.

The V call is TRBV2, the J call TRBJ1-5, with D maybe TRBD1 (5 bases). This CDR3 is 17 amino acids long. Per the germline V gene, CDR1 is SNHLY and CDR2 is FYNNEI. Deletions cut 6 bases from V and 0 bases from J, with 18 bases between. The CDR3 DNA is TGTGCCAGCAGGGCGAGGGGACCTCGGGATAGCAATCAGCCCCAGCATTTT. It encodes CASRARGPRDSNQPQHF.

The chain recombines TRBV6-1 with TRBJ1-1; D is uncertain. Germline CDR1 MNHNS, CDR2 SASEGT. The germline V and J ends were trimmed by 6 bases and 4 bases, with 12 bases remaining between them. CDR3 size: 13 residues. The CDR3 DNA follows: TGTGCCAGCAGCGCATACAGAGGCACTGAAGCTTTCTTT. This translates into CASSAYRGTEAFF.

This clone was counted a single time. The same CDR3 can be traced to other DNA sequences in this sample. The chain carries TRBV6-5 and TRBJ2-3; tentative D call: TRBD2 (5 bases). The CDR3 sequence is 11 residues long. Trimming stripped 6 bases from V and 5 bases from J, with 6 bases between. Germline V gene data show CDR1 as MNHEY and CDR2 as SVGAGI. CDR3 nucleotide sequence: TGTGCCAGCAGACGGGGAGATACGCAGTATTTT. Protein product: CASRRGDTQYF.

Note on this clone: Other DNA variants within this sample encode the same CDR3. V and J are TRBV6-5 and TRBJ1-1; D perhaps matches TRBD1 (5 bases). This CDR3 comprises 14 residues. Germline V CDR1 and CDR2: MNHEY, SVGAGI. The V gene lost 0 bases and the J gene lost 4 bases, with 9 bases spanning the gap. Written as DNA, the CDR3 is TGTGCCAGCAGTTACTCCGGGGGGGGCACTGAAGCTTTCTTT. As protein: CASSYSGGGTEAFF.

On this clone: Other DNA sequences within the sample encode an identical CDR3. The chain couples TRBV20-1 to TRBJ2-5; the D is unclear. Germline-derived CDR1 and CDR2 are DFQATT and SNEGSKA (reference sequence). V lost 3 bases and J 5 bases, leaving 4 bases between the germline ends. The CDR3 sequence is 10 residues long. The CDR3 nucleotides are TGCAGTGCTAGCGAGGAGACCCAGTACTTC. Encoded protein: CSASEETQYF.

This clone was seen only once. At the DNA level, this CDR3 is encoded by other sequences in the same sample as well. Written as DNA, the CDR3 is TGCAGTGCTCGGGGGAACACTGAAGCTTTCTTT. Translated, it gives CSARGNTEAFF. The rearrangement joins TRBV20-1 to TRBJ1-1; no clear D. Germline V gene data show CDR1 as DFQATT and CDR2 as SNEGSKA (reference sequence). CDR3 size: 11 residues. The germline V and J ends were trimmed by 5 bases and 1 base, with 5 bases remaining between them.

The chain recombines TRBV29-1 with TRBJ2-3, with TRBD2 as a possible D gene (6 bases). CDR1 and CDR2 (germline): SQVTM, ANQGSEA. V was cut by 4 bases and J by 0 bases, with 11 bases left in between. CDR3 length equals 14 residues. DNA of the CDR3: TGCAGCGTTGCCACCGGGACTAGCACAGATACGCAGTATTTT. It specifies CSVATGTSTDTQYF.

The chain has TRBV18 and TRBJ1-4; perhaps TRBD1 as D (6 bases). The CDR3 spans 14 residues. In germline, CDR1 is KGHSH, CDR2 LQKENI. Trimming stripped 3 bases from V and 5 bases from J, with 10 bases between. CDR3 bases: TGTGCCAGCTCACCGGACAGTAGGAATGAAAAACTGTTTTTT. Translating gives CASSPDSRNEKLFF.

Notes on this clone: The same CDR3 also results from other DNA sequences found in this sample. V gene TRBV2 combines with J gene TRBJ1-6; no definite D call. The CDR3 spans 13 residues. V was shortened by 6 bases and J by 1 base, with 4 bases between the two germline ends. Germline V gene lookup returns CDR1 SNHLY and CDR2 FYNNEI. CDR3 nucleotide sequence: TGTGCCAGCAGGGAATCCTATAATTCACCCCTCCACTTT. Amino acid sequence: CASRESYNSPLHF.

This chain links TRBV5-4 with TRBJ2-7; 11 bases agree with TRBD2. Germline V gives CDR1 SGHNT, CDR2 YYREEE (reference sequence). J gave up 3 bases and V 0 bases, and 2 bases lay outside the gene matches. The CDR3 runs to 15 residues. The CDR3, as DNA: TGTGCCAGCAGCTTGGCTAGCGGGAGGTTCTACGAGCAGTACTTC. Translation gives CASSLASGRFYEQYF.

This clone has only a few counts. This chain joins TRBV6-5 and TRBJ1-2; D is ambiguous. Germline V gene sequence: CDR1 MNHEY, CDR2 SVGAGI. This CDR3 comprises 15 residues. V shed 5 bases and J shed 4 bases, with 17 bases lying between them. This CDR3 reads CASSKSLGSRYGYTF. The CDR3 bases are TGTGCCAGCAGTAAGTCCCTCGGGTCACGCTATGGCTACACCTTC.

On this clone itself: The identical CDR3 is also encoded by other nucleotide sequences in the sample. The V and J genes are TRBV6-5 and TRBJ2-3; 10 positions match TRBD1. The germline V gene encodes CDR1 MNHEY and CDR2 SVGAGI. The V segment lost 5 bases and the J segment 4 bases; nucleotides outside the gene matches: 6. The CDR3 extends over 15 amino acids. CDR3 residues: CASSRGQGSADTQYF. The CDR3 DNA reads as TGTGCCAGCAGTAGGGGACAGGGGTCGGCAGATACGCAGTATTTT.